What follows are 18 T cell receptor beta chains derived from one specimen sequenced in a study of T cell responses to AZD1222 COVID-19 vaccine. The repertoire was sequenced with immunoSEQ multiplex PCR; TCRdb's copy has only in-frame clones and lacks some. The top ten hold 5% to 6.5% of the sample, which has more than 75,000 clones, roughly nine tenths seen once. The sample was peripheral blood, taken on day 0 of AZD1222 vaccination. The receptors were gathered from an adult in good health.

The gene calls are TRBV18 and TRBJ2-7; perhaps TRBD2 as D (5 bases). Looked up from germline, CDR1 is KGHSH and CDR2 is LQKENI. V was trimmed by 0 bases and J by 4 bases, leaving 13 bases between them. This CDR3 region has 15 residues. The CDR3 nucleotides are TGTGCCAGCTCACCACCGGTGGAGGCTTATTACGAGCAGTACTTC. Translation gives CASSPPVEAYYEQYF.

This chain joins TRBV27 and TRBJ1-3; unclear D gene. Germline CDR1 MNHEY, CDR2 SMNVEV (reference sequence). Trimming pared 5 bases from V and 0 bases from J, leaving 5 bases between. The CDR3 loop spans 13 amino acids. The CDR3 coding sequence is TGTGCCAGCAGTGCAATCTCTGGAAACACCATATATTTT. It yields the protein CASSAISGNTIYF.

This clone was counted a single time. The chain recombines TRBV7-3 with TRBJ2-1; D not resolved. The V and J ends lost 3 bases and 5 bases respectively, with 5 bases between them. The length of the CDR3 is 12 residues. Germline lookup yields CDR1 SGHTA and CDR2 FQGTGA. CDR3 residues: CASSLRNNEQFF. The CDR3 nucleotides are TGTGCCAGCAGCTTGAGGAACAATGAGCAGTTCTTC.

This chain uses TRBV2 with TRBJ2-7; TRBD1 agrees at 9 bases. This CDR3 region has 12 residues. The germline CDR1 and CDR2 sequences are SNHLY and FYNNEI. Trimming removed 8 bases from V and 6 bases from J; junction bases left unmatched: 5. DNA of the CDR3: TGTGCCAGCTCCGGGACAGGGACCGAGCAGTACTTC. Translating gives CASSGTGTEQYF.

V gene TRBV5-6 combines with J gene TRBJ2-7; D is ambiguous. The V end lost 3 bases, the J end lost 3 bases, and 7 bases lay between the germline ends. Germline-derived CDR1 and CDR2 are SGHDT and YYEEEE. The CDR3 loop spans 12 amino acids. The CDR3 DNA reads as TGTGCCAGCAGCTCCAATCACTACGAGCAGTACTTC. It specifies CASSSNHYEQYF.

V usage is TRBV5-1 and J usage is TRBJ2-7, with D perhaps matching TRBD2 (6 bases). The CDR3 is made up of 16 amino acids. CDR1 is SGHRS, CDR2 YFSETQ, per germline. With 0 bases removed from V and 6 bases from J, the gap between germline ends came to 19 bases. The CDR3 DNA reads TGCGCCAGCAGCTTGGGATCTAGCGCCCGAGAGGGCGAGCAGTACTTC. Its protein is CASSLGSSAREGEQYF.

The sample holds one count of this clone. The CDR3, as DNA: TGTGCCAGCAGCCAGCTAGCGGGAGTTCAGAACACCGGGGAGCTGTTTTTT. As protein: CASSQLAGVQNTGELFF. This chain links TRBV14 with TRBJ2-2, with 10 bases lining up with TRBD2. Germline CDR1 reads SGHDN; CDR2 reads FVKESK. Trimming cost V 3 bases and J 1 base; bases outside gene matches: 5. The CDR3 has 17 residues.

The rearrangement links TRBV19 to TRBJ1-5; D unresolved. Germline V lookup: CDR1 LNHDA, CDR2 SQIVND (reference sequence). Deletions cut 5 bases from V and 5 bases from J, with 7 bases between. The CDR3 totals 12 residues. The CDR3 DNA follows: TGTGCCAGTAGTGACACTTATCAGCCCCAGCATTTT. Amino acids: CASSDTYQPQHF.

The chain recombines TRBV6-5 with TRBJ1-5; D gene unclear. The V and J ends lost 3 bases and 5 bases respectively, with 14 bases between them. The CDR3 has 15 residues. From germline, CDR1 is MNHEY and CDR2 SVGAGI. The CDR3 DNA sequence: TGTGCCAGCAGTTATAGTGATATACCTTATCAGCCCCAGCATTTT. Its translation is CASSYSDIPYQPQHF.

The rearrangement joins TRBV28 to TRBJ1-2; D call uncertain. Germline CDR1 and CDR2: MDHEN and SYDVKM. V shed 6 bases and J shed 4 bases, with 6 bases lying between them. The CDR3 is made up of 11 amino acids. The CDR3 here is CASSHFYGYTF. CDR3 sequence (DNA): TGTGCCAGCAGCCATTTCTATGGCTACACCTTC.

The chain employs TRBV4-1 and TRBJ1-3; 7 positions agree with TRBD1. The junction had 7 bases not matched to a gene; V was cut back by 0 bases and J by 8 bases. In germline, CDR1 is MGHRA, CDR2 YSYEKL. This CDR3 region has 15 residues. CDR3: CASSQDLRGLYTIYF. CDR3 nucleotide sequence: TGCGCCAGCAGCCAAGATTTAAGGGGGCTCTACACCATATATTTT.

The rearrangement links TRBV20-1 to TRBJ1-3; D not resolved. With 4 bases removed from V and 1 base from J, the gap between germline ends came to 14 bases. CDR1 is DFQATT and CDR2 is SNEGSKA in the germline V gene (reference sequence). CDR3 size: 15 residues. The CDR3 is CSATEGSWSGNTIYF. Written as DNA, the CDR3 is TGCAGTGCTACTGAAGGTTCCTGGTCTGGAAACACCATATATTTT.

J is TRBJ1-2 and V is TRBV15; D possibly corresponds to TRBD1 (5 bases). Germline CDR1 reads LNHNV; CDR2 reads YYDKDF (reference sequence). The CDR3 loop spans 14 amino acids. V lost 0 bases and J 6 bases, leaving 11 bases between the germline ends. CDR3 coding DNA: TGTGCCACCAGCAGAGATTCAAAAGGGGATGGCTACACCTTC. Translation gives CATSRDSKGDGYTF.

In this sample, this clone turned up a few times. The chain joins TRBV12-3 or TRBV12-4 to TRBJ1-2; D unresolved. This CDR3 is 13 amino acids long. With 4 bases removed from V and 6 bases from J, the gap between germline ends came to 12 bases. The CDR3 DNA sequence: TGTGCCAGCAGTTGGTCGGGTCCGGATGGCTACACCTTC. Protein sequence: CASSWSGPDGYTF.

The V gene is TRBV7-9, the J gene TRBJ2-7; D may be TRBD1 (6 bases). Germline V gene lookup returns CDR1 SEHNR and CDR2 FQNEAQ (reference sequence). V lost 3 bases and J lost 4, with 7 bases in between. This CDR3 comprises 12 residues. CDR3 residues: CASSFQGYEQYF. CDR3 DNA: TGTGCCAGCAGCTTTCAGGGGTACGAGCAGTACTTC.

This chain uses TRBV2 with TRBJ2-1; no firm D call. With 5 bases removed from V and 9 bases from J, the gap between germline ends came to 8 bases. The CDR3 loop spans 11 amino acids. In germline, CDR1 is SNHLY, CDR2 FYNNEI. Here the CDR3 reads CASSPTVEQFF. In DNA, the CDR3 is TGTGCCAGCAGTCCTACAGTTGAGCAGTTCTTC.

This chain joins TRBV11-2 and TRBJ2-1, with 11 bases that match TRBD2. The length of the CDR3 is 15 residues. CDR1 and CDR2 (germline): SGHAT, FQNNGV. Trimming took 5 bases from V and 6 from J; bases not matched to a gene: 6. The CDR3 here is CASSLGLAGGNEQFF. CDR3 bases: TGTGCCAGCAGCCTCGGGCTAGCGGGAGGCAATGAGCAGTTCTTC.

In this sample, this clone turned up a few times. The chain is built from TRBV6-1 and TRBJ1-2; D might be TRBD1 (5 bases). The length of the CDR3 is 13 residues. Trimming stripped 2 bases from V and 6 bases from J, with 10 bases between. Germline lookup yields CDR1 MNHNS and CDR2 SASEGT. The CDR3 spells CASSERQGHGYTF. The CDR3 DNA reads TGTGCCAGCAGTGAACGTCAGGGTCATGGCTACACCTTC.